Each of the 29 T cell receptor beta chains below was sequenced from the same sample in a study of blood T cells in healthy people across ages. With a J-beta primer mix and a sample-barcoded 5' primer, a second PCR ran about 7 to 11 cycles. MiXCR was run by TCRdb on the 5' RACE reads, yielding one entry per CDR3 protein. The repertoire has about 1.4 million distinct CDR3 sequences, around 59% of them found once; the top ten carry 6.5% to 8.5%. Sequencing was carried out using blood. The receptors originated from a man aged 18 to 35 in good health.

This clonotype was recorded a few times. The rearrangement uses TRBV4-1 and TRBJ1-1; 10 bases line up with TRBD1. Germline lookup yields CDR1 MGHRA and CDR2 YSYEKL. Germline trimming cut 5 bases from V and 3 bases from J; bases unmatched to any gene: 6. The CDR3 sequence is 15 residues long. The CDR3 reads CASSGRDRGYTEAFF. The CDR3, as DNA: TGCGCCAGCAGCGGGCGGGACAGGGGCTACACTGAAGCTTTCTTT.

This chain connects TRBV15 to TRBJ2-3; 7 bases line up with TRBD2. Per the germline V gene, CDR1 is LNHNV and CDR2 is YYDKDF (reference sequence). Trimming took 1 base from V and 2 from J; bases not matched to a gene: 3. CDR3 length: 15 residues. The CDR3 sequence: CATSRGLADTDTQYF. CDR3 coding DNA: TGTGCCACCAGCAGAGGACTAGCAGACACAGATACGCAGTATTTT.

This clonotype turned up a few times. The V and J genes are TRBV29-1 and TRBJ2-1; D ambiguous. Germline CDR1 SQVTM, CDR2 ANQGSEA. There are 10 residues in the CDR3. Trimming left V 4 bases short and J 9 bases short, with 7 bases between. CDR3 DNA sequence: TGCAGCGTTGTGGTAGGTGAGCAGTTCTTC. Translated: CSVVVGEQFF.

This rearrangement joins TRBV6-1 to TRBJ1-4; no firm D call. Germline lookup yields CDR1 MNHNS and CDR2 SASEGT. There are 18 residues in the CDR3. V lost 5 bases and J 0 bases, leaving 19 bases between the germline ends. The CDR3, as DNA: TGTGCCAGCAGTCCCCCCTCACCCATACGGGCAACTAATGAAAAACTGTTTTTT. Amino acid sequence: CASSPPSPIRATNEKLFF.

This clonotype occurred a few times. V is TRBV6-2 or TRBV6-3 and J is TRBJ2-3, with 8 bases lining up with TRBD1. Germline values: CDR1 MNHEY, CDR2 SVGEGT. With 2 bases clipped from V and 2 bases from J, the junction kept 6 bases outside the gene matches. The CDR3 totals 16 residues. CDR3 sequence (DNA): TGTGCCAGCAGTTACCTGTGGACAGGGACCACAGATACGCAGTATTTT. This gives the protein CASSYLWTGTTDTQYF.

This rearrangement joins TRBV11-2 to TRBJ2-2; no clear D. V lost 2 bases and J lost 3, with 10 bases in between. Germline V gene sequence: CDR1 SGHAT, CDR2 FQNNGV. This CDR3 is 15 amino acids long. The CDR3 coding sequence is TGTGCCAGCAGCTTATCTGGAAGGGACACCGGGGAGCTGTTTTTT. Encoded protein: CASSLSGRDTGELFF.

The chain recombines TRBV20-1 with TRBJ2-2, with 10 bases fitting TRBD2. The CDR3 contains 15 residues. With 5 bases clipped from V and 4 bases from J, the junction kept 7 bases outside the gene matches. Germline values: CDR1 DFQATT, CDR2 SNEGSKA (reference sequence). CDR3: CSAGRLAGVTGELFF. For the CDR3, the DNA is TGCAGTGCTGGGAGACTAGCGGGTGTCACCGGGGAGCTGTTTTTT.

This clonotype was seen only a few times. The genes are TRBV30 and TRBJ2-2; D ambiguous. The CDR3 sequence is 13 residues long. The V gene's germline CDR1 is GTSNPN and CDR2 SVGIG (reference sequence). With 4 bases removed from V and 4 bases from J, the gap between germline ends came to 10 bases. The CDR3: CAWTVVGTGELFF. The DNA for the CDR3 is TGTGCCTGGACCGTGGTAGGCACCGGGGAGCTGTTTTTT.

This chain connects TRBV19 to TRBJ2-4; 9 nucleotides align to TRBD1. The CDR3 covers 14 residues. The germline CDR1 and CDR2 sequences are LNHDA and SQIVND (reference sequence). The V and J ends lost 3 bases and 7 bases, in that order; junction bases with no gene match: 4. The CDR3 DNA sequence: TGTGCCAGTAGTATTACAGGGGGCGGGAACATTCAGTACTTC. Amino acids: CASSITGGGNIQYF.

This clonotype occurred a few times. The J gene is TRBJ2-4, the V gene TRBV6-5; tentative D call: TRBD2 (5 bases). Trimming cost V 2 bases and J 8 bases, with 10 bases left between them. The length of the CDR3 is 13 residues. Germline V gene data show CDR1 as MNHEY and CDR2 as SVGAGI. This CDR3 reads CASSYDSRDIQYF. In DNA form, the CDR3 reads TGTGCCAGCAGTTACGACTCGAGGGACATTCAGTACTTC.

J is TRBJ2-1 and V is TRBV5-1; 11 bases agree with TRBD1. The CDR3 runs to 16 residues. Looked up from germline, CDR1 is SGHRS and CDR2 is YFSETQ. Trimming removed 4 bases from V and 4 bases from J; junction bases left unmatched: 7. As DNA, the CDR3 is TGCGCCAGCAGCACGTGGGACAGGGGGGCATACAATGAGCAGTTCTTC. Encoded protein: CASSTWDRGAYNEQFF.

This clonotype was counted only a few times. The chain has TRBV4-1 and TRBJ1-2; D is unresolved. Trimming took off 0 bases at V and 3 bases at J, with 14 bases between the two ends. Germline V CDR1 and CDR2: MGHRA, YSYEKL. The CDR3 contains 16 residues. Here the CDR3 reads CASSQESVRRDYGYTF. DNA for the CDR3: TGCGCCAGCAGCCAAGAATCGGTTAGGAGGGACTATGGCTACACCTTC.

The gene calls are TRBV4-1 and TRBJ1-1; TRBD1 might be the D (6 bases). Germline values: CDR1 MGHRA, CDR2 YSYEKL. The CDR3 runs to 16 residues. Trimming took 0 bases from V and 0 from J, leaving 11 bases between them. DNA of the CDR3: TGCGCCAGCAGCCAAGATCCACAGGGACTGAACACTGAAGCTTTCTTT. Translation: CASSQDPQGLNTEAFF.

The chain uses TRBV29-1 and TRBJ2-1; D might be TRBD1 (6 bases). Germline lookup yields CDR1 SQVTM and CDR2 ANQGSEA. The CDR3 loop spans 15 amino acids. With 2 bases removed from V and 8 bases from J, the gap between germline ends came to 19 bases. CDR3 amino acids: CSVENLYRDGDEQFF. DNA for the CDR3: TGCAGCGTTGAAAATCTATACAGGGATGGGGATGAGCAGTTCTTC.

This clonotype was recorded a few times. V and J are TRBV5-1 and TRBJ1-5; 9 nucleotides line up with TRBD1. The CDR3 runs to 14 residues. V dropped 4 bases and J dropped 5; count of bases not matched to a gene: 4. Germline lookup yields CDR1 SGHRS and CDR2 YFSETQ. This CDR3 is CASSMGQGDQPQHF. The CDR3 DNA reads TGCGCCAGCAGCATGGGACAGGGTGATCAGCCCCAGCATTTT.

V is TRBV2 and J is TRBJ2-7; a weak D match, TRBD1 (5 bases). CDR1 is SNHLY and CDR2 is FYNNEI in the germline V gene. The CDR3 loop spans 14 amino acids. V gave up 2 bases and J gave up 3 bases, with 11 bases separating them. The CDR3 reads CASSESGPFYEQYF. DNA of the CDR3: TGTGCCAGCAGTGAATCAGGGCCATTCTACGAGCAGTACTTC.

The V and J genes are TRBV7-9 and TRBJ2-3; 11 nucleotides agree with TRBD1. Looked up from germline, CDR1 is SEHNR and CDR2 is FQNEAQ (reference sequence). V shed 4 bases, J shed 4 bases, and the junction held 10 bases outside the gene matches. This CDR3 contains 17 residues. The CDR3 nucleotides read TGTGCCAGCAGCTCTGGACAGGGGGCGCGGAGGGCAGATACGCAGTATTTT. Its translation is CASSSGQGARRADTQYF.

The chain joins TRBV25-1 to TRBJ1-2, with D maybe TRBD1 (5 bases). The V gene's germline CDR1 is MGHDK and CDR2 SYGVNS. V gave up 10 bases and J gave up 7 bases, with 16 bases separating them. This CDR3 comprises 12 residues. The CDR3 DNA reads as TGTGCCATTGCCGGCAGGGCGGGTGGCTACACCTTC. Translating gives CAIAGRAGGYTF.

This clonotype was picked up a small number of times. The J gene is TRBJ1-4, the V gene TRBV6-6; 8 bases agree with TRBD1. The CDR3 consists of 15 residues. After removal of 8 bases from V and 7 bases from J, the junction contained 12 bases not matched to a gene. Germline lookup yields CDR1 MNHNY and CDR2 SVGAGI (reference sequence). The CDR3 spells CASGTKDREFEKLFF. In nucleotides, the CDR3 is TGTGCCAGCGGGACTAAGGACAGGGAGTTTGAAAAACTGTTTTTT.

This clonotype was detected only a few times. The DNA of the CDR3 is TGTGCCAGCAGCATGCCGAACAGGGGTGTGGATGGCTACACCTTC. The encoded protein is CASSMPNRGVDGYTF. The chain uses TRBV7-9 and TRBJ1-2, with 7 bases matching TRBD1. V lost 5 bases to trimming and J lost 6 bases; unmatched junction nucleotides: 12. The CDR3 has 15 amino acids. CDR1 and CDR2 from the germline V gene are SEHNR and FQNEAQ (reference sequence).

V is TRBV6-5 and J is TRBJ2-5; 7 nucleotides align to TRBD1. The V gene end was trimmed by 8 bases and the J gene end by 4 bases; junction bases not matched to a gene: 10. The germline V gene encodes CDR1 MNHEY and CDR2 SVGAGI. The CDR3 spans 14 residues. The CDR3 sequence is CASGQDLGGETQYF. The CDR3 nucleotides read TGTGCCAGCGGACAGGACCTAGGAGGAGAGACCCAGTACTTC.

The chain uses TRBV19 and TRBJ2-2, with D perhaps matching TRBD1 (5 bases). V was shortened by 7 bases and J by 6 bases, with 12 bases between the two germline ends. This CDR3 region has 13 residues. Germline lookup yields CDR1 LNHDA and CDR2 SQIVND (reference sequence). In nucleotides, the CDR3 is TGTGCCAGTATAAGGAGACAGTCCGGGGAGCTGTTTTTT. It encodes CASIRRQSGELFF.

The V and J genes are TRBV7-9 and TRBJ1-1, with a weak D call TRBD1 (5 bases). V was cut by 10 bases and J by 0 bases, with 12 bases left in between. The V gene's germline CDR1 is SEHNR and CDR2 FQNEAQ (reference sequence). CDR3 length equals 13 residues. DNA for the CDR3: TGTGCCAAGGACAACAGCCTGAACACTGAAGCTTTCTTT. Translated, it gives CAKDNSLNTEAFF.

J is TRBJ1-5 and V is TRBV7-9, with a weak D call TRBD1 (5 bases). The germline gives CDR1 SEHNR, CDR2 FQNEAQ (reference sequence). Trimming removed 5 bases from V and 6 bases from J, with 14 bases in between. CDR3 length equals 14 residues. CDR3 sequence reads: CASSPEGLSQPQHF. The CDR3 DNA sequence: TGTGCCAGCAGCCCCGAGGGGCTTAGTCAGCCCCAGCATTTT.

The chain links TRBV7-9 to TRBJ2-7, with D perhaps TRBD1 (5 bases). V was shortened by 5 bases and J by 6 bases, with 20 bases between the two germline ends. This CDR3 is 15 amino acids long. Germline lookup yields CDR1 SEHNR and CDR2 FQNEAQ (reference sequence). CDR3 bases: TGTGCCAGCAGCCCACCATCCGGCAGGGAAGGCGAGCAGTACTTC. The encoded protein is CASSPPSGREGEQYF.

The V call is TRBV20-1, the J call TRBJ1-5, with D perhaps matching TRBD1 (5 bases). V lost 4 bases and J 12 bases, leaving 13 bases between the germline ends. From germline, CDR1 is DFQATT and CDR2 SNEGSKA (reference sequence). This CDR3 has 11 residues. Here the CDR3 DNA reads TGCAGTGCTAAAAAAGACAGCAACCAGCATTTT. Its translation: CSAKKDSNQHF.

The chain couples TRBV29-1 to TRBJ2-1; possible D gene TRBD1, 5 bases. The V gene lost 0 bases and the J gene lost 8 bases, with 14 bases spanning the gap. The CDR3 length is 14 residues. Germline CDR1 SQVTM, CDR2 ANQGSEA. The CDR3 nucleotides are TGCAGCGTTGAAGACAGGGATTATCATTATGAGCAGTTCTTC. Its translation: CSVEDRDYHYEQFF.

This clonotype was observed a handful of times. This rearrangement joins TRBV6-1 to TRBJ2-3; 9 bases line up with TRBD2. The germline gives CDR1 MNHNS, CDR2 SASEGT. The CDR3 sequence is 14 residues long. With 8 bases clipped from V and 5 bases from J, the junction kept 8 bases outside the gene matches. The CDR3 loop is CASRSSGEGDTQYF. CDR3 DNA: TGTGCCAGCCGATCTAGCGGGGAGGGAGATACGCAGTATTTT.

The gene calls are TRBV4-1 and TRBJ2-3; D ambiguous. The germline gives CDR1 MGHRA, CDR2 YSYEKL. V gave up 0 bases and J gave up 6 bases, with 4 bases separating them. The CDR3 sequence is 12 residues long. CDR3 residues: CASSQDYDTQYF. CDR3 sequence (DNA): TGCGCCAGCAGCCAAGATTACGATACGCAGTATTTT.